This T cell receptor beta chain stems from a study of T cell clonotyping in hematopoietic cell transplantation. Repertoires were generated with immunoSEQ multiplex PCR, while TCRdb's copy carries only in-frame clones and drops some. The data contain 69,000 or so clones, 85% to 95% of them singletons. Trimming cost V 6 bases and J 7 bases; bases outside gene matches: 11. CDR3 size: 14 residues. Germline lookup yields CDR1 SGHTA and CDR2 FQGNSA. The chain carries TRBV7-2 and TRBJ1-2, with 7 positions matching TRBD1. The receptor's source is a man aged 45-65 years in good health. Some clones in this sample may be carry-over from other donors' samples. Source material: peripheral blood mononuclear cells. CDR3 amino acids: CASRPRQGPSGYTF. The CDR3, as DNA: TGTGCCAGCAGGCCGCGACAGGGACCATCTGGCTACACCTTC.